This T cell receptor beta chain came from a study of monozygotic twins with inflammatory bowel disease. General observations from the study: Repertoire similarity matched across concordant and discordant twins, perhaps owing to limited power.

Two nested PCRs, run for around 15 and 9 cycles, were applied to TCRalpha and TCRbeta cDNA. One entry per CDR3 protein, without DNA, is what TCRdb gives after re-calling the 5' RACE reads. The sample is made up of 160,000 or so distinct CDR3 sequences, and the top ten hold 2.4% of it. As for this clonotype: Its matching antigen is unknown.

The CDR3 covers 15 residues. Material for sequencing was blood. The genes are TRBV12-3 or TRBV12-4 and TRBJ2-1. The receptor was isolated from a human donor with ulcerative colitis or Crohn's disease, or a healthy co-twin of an affected twin (not recorded which). The CDR3 here is CASSRSQSSYNEQFF.